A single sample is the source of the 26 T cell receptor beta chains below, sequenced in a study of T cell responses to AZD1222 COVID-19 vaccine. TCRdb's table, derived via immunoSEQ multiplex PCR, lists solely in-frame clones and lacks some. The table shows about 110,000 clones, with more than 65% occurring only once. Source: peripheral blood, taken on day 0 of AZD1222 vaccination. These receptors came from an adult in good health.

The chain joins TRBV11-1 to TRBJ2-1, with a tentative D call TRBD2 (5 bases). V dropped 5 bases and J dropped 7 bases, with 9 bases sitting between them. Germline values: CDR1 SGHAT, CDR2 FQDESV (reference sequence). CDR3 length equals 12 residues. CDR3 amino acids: CASSPPGNEQFF. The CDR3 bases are TGTGCCAGCAGCCCGCCGGGAAATGAGCAGTTCTTC.

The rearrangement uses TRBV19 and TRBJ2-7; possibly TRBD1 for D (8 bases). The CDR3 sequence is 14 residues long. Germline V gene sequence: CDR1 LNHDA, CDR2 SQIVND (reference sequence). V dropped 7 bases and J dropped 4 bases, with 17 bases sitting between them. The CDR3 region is CASTLGQGLYEQYF. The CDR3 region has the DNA TGTGCCAGTACTTTAGGACAGGGACTATACGAGCAGTACTTC. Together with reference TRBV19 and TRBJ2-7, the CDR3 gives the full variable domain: DGGITQSPKYLFRKEGQNVTLSCEQNLNHDAMYWYRQDPGQGLRLIYYSQIVNDFQKGDIAEGYSVSREKKESFPLTVTSAQKNPTAFYLCASTLGQGLYEQYFGPGTRLTVT.

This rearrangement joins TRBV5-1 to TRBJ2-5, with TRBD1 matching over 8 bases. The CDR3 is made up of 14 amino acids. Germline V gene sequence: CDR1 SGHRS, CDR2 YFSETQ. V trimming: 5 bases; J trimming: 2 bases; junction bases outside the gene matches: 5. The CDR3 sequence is CASSPGTGQETQYF. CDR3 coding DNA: TGCGCCAGCAGTCCTGGGACAGGACAAGAGACCCAGTACTTC.

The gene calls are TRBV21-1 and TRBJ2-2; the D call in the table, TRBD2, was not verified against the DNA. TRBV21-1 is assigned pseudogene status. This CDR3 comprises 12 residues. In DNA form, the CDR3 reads TGTGCCAGACGGGGTCTCCCTAGGGAGCTGTTTTTT. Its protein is CARRGLPRELFF.

The CDR3 region is CASSKTSGGPQETQYF. DNA for the CDR3: TGTGCCAGCTCGAAGACTAGCGGCGGGCCGCAAGAGACCCAGTACTTC. The rearrangement links TRBV18 to TRBJ2-5, with 9 bases aligning to TRBD2. V was pared by 6 bases and J by 2 bases, with 10 bases of the junction left unmatched. This CDR3 has 16 residues. The germline V gene encodes CDR1 KGHSH and CDR2 LQKENI.

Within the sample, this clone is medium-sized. The CDR3 nucleotides read TGTGCCAGCAGCCAGGGAAAGAACACTGAAGCTTTCTTT. Translated, it gives CASSQGKNTEAFF. The V call is TRBV2, the J call TRBJ1-1; the D gene is possibly TRBD1 (5 bases). V was trimmed by 6 bases and J by 1 base, leaving 9 bases between them. Germline values: CDR1 SNHLY, CDR2 FYNNEI. The CDR3 is made up of 13 amino acids. Combining the CDR3 with reference TRBV2 and TRBJ1-1 gives the whole variable domain EPEVTQTPSHQVTQMGQEVILRCVPISNHLYFYWYRQILGQKVEFLVSFYNNEISEKSEIFDDQFSVERPDGSNFTLKIRSTKLEDSAMYFCASSQGKNTEAFFGQGTRLTVV.

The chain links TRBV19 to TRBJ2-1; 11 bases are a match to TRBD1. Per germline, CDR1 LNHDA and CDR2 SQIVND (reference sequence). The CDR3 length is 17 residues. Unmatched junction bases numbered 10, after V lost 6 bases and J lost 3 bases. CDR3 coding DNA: TGTGCCAGTAGGCGAAGAACCGGGACAGGGGGCTACAATGAGCAGTTCTTC. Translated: CASRRRTGTGGYNEQFF.

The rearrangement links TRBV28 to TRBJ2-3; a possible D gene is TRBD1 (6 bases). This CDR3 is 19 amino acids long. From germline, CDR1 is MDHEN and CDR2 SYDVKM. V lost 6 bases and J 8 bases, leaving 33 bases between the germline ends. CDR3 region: CASRPRIYGTPDGFGTQYF. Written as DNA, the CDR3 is TGTGCCAGCAGGCCCAGGATTTACGGGACACCCGATGGGTTCGGTACGCAGTATTTT.

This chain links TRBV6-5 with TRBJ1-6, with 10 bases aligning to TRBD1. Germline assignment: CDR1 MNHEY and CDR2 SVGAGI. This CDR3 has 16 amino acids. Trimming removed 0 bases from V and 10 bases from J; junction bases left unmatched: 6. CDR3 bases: TGTGCCAGCAGTTACTCGGCCGGGACAGGGGAATCACCCCTCCACTTT. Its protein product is CASSYSAGTGESPLHF.

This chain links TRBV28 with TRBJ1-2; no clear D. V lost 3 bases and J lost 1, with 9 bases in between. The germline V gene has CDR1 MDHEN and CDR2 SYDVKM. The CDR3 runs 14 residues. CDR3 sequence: CASSLNGFNYGYTF. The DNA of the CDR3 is TGTGCCAGCAGTTTGAACGGCTTTAACTATGGCTACACCTTC.

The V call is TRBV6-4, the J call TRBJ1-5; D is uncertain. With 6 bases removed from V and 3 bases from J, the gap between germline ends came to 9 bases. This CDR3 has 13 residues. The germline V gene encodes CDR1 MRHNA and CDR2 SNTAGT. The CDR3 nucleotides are TGTGCCAGCAGCCGCCGGGCCAATCAGCCCCAGCATTTT. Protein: CASSRRANQPQHF.

Here the CDR3 reads CASSLTGQGTQYF. The DNA of the CDR3 is TGTGCCAGCAGTTTGACAGGGCAAGGGACGCAGTATTTT. V usage is TRBV6-5 and J usage is TRBJ2-3; 7 nucleotides align to TRBD1. Trimming cost V 4 bases and J 9 bases; bases outside gene matches: 7. CDR1 MNHEY and CDR2 SVGAGI come from the germline V gene. CDR3 size: 13 residues.

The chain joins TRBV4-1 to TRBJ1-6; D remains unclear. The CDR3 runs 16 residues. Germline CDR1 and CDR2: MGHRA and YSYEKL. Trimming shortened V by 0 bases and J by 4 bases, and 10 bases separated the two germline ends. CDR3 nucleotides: TGCGCCAGCAGCCAAGAACCCCAAGCGTATAATTCACCCCTCCACTTT. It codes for CASSQEPQAYNSPLHF.

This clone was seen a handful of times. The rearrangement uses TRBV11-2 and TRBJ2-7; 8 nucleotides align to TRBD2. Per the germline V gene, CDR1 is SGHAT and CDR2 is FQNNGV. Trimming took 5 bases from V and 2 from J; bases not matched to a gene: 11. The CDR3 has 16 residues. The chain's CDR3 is CASSLLGGSGAYEQYF. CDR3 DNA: TGTGCCAGCAGCCTTCTAGGTGGTAGCGGGGCCTACGAGCAGTACTTC.

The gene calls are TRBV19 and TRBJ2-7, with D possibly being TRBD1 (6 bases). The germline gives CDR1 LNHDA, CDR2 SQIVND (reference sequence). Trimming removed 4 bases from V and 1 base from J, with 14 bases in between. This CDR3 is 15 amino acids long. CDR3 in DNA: TGTGCCAGTAGTAGATCCGGGACACAATCCTACGAGCAGTACTTC. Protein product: CASSRSGTQSYEQYF.

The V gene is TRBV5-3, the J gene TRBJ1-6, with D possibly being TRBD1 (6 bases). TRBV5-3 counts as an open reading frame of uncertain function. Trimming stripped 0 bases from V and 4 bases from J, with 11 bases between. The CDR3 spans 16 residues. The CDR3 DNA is TGTGCCAGAAGCTTGGTGGGGGGCGGGTATAATTCACCCCTCCACTTT. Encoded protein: CARSLVGGGYNSPLHF.

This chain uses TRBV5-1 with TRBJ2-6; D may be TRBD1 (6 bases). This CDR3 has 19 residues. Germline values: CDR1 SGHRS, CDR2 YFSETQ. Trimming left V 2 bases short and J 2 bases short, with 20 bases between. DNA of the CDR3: TGCGCCAGCAGCTTAATGACTGGGGGCCCCTCGGCTGGGGCCAACGTCCTGACTTTC. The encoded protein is CASSLMTGGPSAGANVLTF.

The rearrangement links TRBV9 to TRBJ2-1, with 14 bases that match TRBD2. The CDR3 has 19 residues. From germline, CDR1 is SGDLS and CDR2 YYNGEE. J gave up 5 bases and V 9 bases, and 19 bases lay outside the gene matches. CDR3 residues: CANFITGLAGEWQHNEQFF. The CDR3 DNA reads TGTGCCAACTTCATCACGGGACTAGCGGGAGAATGGCAGCACAATGAGCAGTTCTTC.

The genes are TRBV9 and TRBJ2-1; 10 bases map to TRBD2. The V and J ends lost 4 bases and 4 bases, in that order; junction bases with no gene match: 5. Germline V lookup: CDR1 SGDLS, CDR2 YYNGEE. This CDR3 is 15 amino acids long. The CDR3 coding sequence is TGTGCCAGCAGCCCGGCTAGCGGGGGATACAATGAGCAGTTCTTC. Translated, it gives CASSPASGGYNEQFF. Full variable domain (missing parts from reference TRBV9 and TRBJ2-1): DSGVTQTPKHLITATGQRVTLRCSPRSGDLSVYWYQQSLDQGLQFLIQYYNGEERAKGNILERFSAQQFPDLHSELNLSSLELGDSALYFCASSPASGGYNEQFFGPGTRLTVL.

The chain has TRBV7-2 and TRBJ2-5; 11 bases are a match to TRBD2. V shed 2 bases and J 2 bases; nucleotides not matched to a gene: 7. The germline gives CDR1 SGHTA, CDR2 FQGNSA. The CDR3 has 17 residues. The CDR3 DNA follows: TGTGCCAGCAGCTTACCTCCAACTAGCGGGAGACAAGAGACCCAGTACTTC. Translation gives CASSLPPTSGRQETQYF.

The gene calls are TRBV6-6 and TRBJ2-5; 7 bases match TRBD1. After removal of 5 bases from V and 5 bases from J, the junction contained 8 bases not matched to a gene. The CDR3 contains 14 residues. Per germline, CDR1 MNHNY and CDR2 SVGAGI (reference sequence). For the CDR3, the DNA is TGTGCCAGCAGTCGATCCACGGGACAGGAGACCCAGTACTTC. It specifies CASSRSTGQETQYF.

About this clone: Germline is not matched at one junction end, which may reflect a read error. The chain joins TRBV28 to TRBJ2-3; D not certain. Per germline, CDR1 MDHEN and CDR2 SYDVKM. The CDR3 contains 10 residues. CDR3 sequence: CASSWDRPIF. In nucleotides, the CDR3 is TGTGCCAGCAGCTGGGATCGACCAATATTT.

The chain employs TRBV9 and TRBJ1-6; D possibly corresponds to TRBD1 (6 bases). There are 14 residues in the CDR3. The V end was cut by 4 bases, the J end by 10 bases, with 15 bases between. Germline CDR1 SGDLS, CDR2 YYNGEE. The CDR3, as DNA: TGTGCCAGCAGCTTAACGGGGGCTAACTCACCCCTCCACTTT. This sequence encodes CASSLTGANSPLHF.

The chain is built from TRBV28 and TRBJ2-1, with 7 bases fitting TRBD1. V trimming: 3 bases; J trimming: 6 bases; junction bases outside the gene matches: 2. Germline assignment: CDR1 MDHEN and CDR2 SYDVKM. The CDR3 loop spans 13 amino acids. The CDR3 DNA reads TGTGCCAGCAGTTTCCCAGGGGGCAATGAGCAGTTCTTC. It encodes CASSFPGGNEQFF.

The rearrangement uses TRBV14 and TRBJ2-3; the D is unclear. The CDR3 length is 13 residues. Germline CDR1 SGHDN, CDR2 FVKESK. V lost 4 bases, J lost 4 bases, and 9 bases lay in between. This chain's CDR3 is CASSRFYPDTQYF. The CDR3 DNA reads TGTGCCAGCAGCCGCTTTTATCCAGATACGCAGTATTTT.

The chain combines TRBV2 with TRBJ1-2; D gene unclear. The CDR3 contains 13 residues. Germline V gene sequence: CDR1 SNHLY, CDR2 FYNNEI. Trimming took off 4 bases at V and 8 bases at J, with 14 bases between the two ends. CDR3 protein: CASSVVGTGGYTF. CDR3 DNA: TGTGCCAGCAGTGTTGTAGGCACGGGGGGCTACACCTTC.